The present TCR beta chain was sequenced within a study of shared clonotypes between healthy human individuals. At the level of the study: Sampling drew on donors who were a couple of women and a few men aged 18 to 49.

The V gene lost 5 bases and the J gene lost 0 bases, with 13 bases spanning the gap. Germline V CDR1 and CDR2: SEHNR, FQNEAQ (reference sequence). This CDR3 spans 16 amino acids. This table comes from immunoSEQ multiplex PCR, and its TCRdb copy is limited to in-frame clones, with some not included. The sample has 2 million to 2.5 million clones; 93% are singletons. Points on this clone: Its antigen is unidentified.

Whole-study findings and limits: The generation probabilities recorded for non-shared clonotypes fell below those of clonotypes shared by all four donors.

Splitting of CD4+ cells produced CD45RA+ naive and CD45RA-negative memory subsets. J is TRBJ1-4 and V is TRBV7-9, with D unresolved. The sequencing sample was made of naive CD4+ T cells from PBMCs. Subset reported: CD45RA+ positively selected. The source is a man aged 18 to 29 in good health. Some clones in this sample may be carry-over from other donors' samples. The CDR3 region is CASSPRTWATNEKLFF. The CDR3 DNA reads as TGTGCCAGCAGCCCTAGGACGTGGGCAACTAATGAAAAACTGTTTTTT.